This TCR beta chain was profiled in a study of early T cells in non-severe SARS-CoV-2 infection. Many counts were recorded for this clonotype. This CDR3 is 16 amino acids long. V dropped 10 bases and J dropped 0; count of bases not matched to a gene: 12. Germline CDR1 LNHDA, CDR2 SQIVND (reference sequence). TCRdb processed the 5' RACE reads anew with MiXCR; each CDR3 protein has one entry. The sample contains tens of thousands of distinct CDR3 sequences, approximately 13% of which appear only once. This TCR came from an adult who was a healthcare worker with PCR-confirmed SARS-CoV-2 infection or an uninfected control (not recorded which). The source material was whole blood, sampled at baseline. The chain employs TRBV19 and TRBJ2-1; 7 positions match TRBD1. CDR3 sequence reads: CATTGAVLTSYNEQFF. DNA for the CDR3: TGTGCCACTACAGGGGCCGTACTGACCTCCTACAATGAGCAGTTCTTC.